This T cell receptor (beta chain) comes out of a study of regulatory T cells in long-lasting Graves disease. Whole-study results and caveats: TRBV28, TRBJ1-2 and TRBJ2-5 were favored in persistent disease. Persistent patients had more shared public clonotypes (2,741) than new patients (roughly 900). Persistent Graves' disease cases displayed lower TCR diversity than newly diagnosed ones.

Indicated time point: newly diagnosed GD, antithyroid drugs for less than 3 months. After RNA was extracted from PBMCs, the TCR library was made from it. The EDTA tubes were filled with about 10 milliliters of drawn peripheral blood. According to the study, TCR beta libraries were built with iRepertoire HTBI primers and CDR3-region Arm-PCR. TCRdb reanalysed the multiplex PCR reads using MiXCR and keeps one entry per CDR3 protein. Among around 250,000 distinct CDR3 sequences listed, about 17% were seen once. This clonotype was detected ten times or more. Antigen: not known. V dropped 4 bases and J dropped 5; count of bases not matched to a gene: 2. CDR3 length: 14 residues. The germline V gene has CDR1 KGHDR and CDR2 SFDVKD.

V is TRBV24-1 and J is TRBJ1-1, with 11 bases that match TRBD1. The receptor was isolated from a female donor with Graves disease. The sequenced sample was peripheral blood mononuclear cells (PBMCs), obtained at new diagnosis, from a patient treated with antithyroid drugs. The CDR3 DNA sequence: TGTGCCACCAGTGAAGGACAGGGGGCGACTGAAGCTTTCTTT. Its protein is CATSEGQGATEAFF.